This TCR beta chain was obtained from a study of a mutant IDH1 vaccine in newly diagnosed glioma. General study results and limits: It seemed that pseudoprogression was not linked to changes in the top peripheral T cell clonotypes.

A word on this clone: What it binds is unknown.

Time point described: week 11, during vaccination. A 20-mer mutant IDH1 peptide at 300 ug was injected subcutaneously with topical imiquimod. This CDR3 contains 15 residues. CDR1 and CDR2 (germline): MDHEN, SYDVKM. The trim removed 5 bases at V and 4 bases at J, leaving 7 bases unmatched. Sequencing was performed with immunoSEQ multiplex PCR; in TCRdb, only in-frame clones are kept and a portion is missing. The sample includes around 130,000 clones, 80% of them seen just once. The TCR comes from a middle-aged man with glioma. This specimen was PBMCs, taken from a glioma patient whose treatment included an IDH1 peptide vaccine. The chain joins TRBV28 to TRBJ2-3, with 9 nucleotides matching TRBD1. The CDR3 region has the DNA TGTGCCAGCAGTGCAACCGGGACAGGGTCAGATACGCAGTATTTT. Its translation: CASSATGTGSDTQYF.